The clone carrying this TCR beta chain showed up many times. Its cognate antigen is unknown. The CDR3 end falls 3 residues outside the read, so it is completed with the germline J gene. This record belongs to a study of T cell clonality in common variable immunodeficiency. Overall study findings and caveats: Reportedly, TCR beta sequences from common variable immunodeficiency showed fewer deletions and N-nucleotide insertions.

Germline V gene sequence: CDR1 LNHDA, CDR2 SQIVND (reference sequence). The CDR3 has 16 amino acids. V was clipped by 3 bases and J by 3 bases; unmatched bases: 9. Generated by immunoSEQ multiplex PCR, the TCRdb table keeps only in-frame clones and is missing some. The record shows about 26,000 clones for this sample, with no singletons present. Material: peripheral blood mononuclear cells. V and J are TRBV19 and TRBJ2-7, with 9 nucleotides matching TRBD1. The TCR was taken from a human donor with common variable immunodeficiency. The CDR3 DNA, read in part, is TGTGCCAGTAGTATTCAGCAGACAGGGGGAATCTACGAG. This translates into CASSIQQTGGIYE. The CDR3 as a whole reads CASSIQQTGGIYEQYF.